This T cell receptor (beta chain) appears in the sequencing data of a study of T cell responses to AZD1222 COVID-19 vaccine. Using immunoSEQ multiplex PCR, the repertoire was profiled, and TCRdb retains in-frame clones only, with some absent. The table has fewer than 150,000 clones, 80% to 90% seen once; the top ten hold over 8%. The V gene lost 6 bases and the J gene lost 7 bases, with 15 bases spanning the gap. CDR3 length: 13 residues. Study-wide results and caveats: Every sample of the repertoires postdated the peak T cell response. Females outnumbered males among donors, who were mostly white British; clonal diversity was possibly underestimated. Increases in Spike-specific TCR breadth and depth were seen after two AZD1222 doses.

As to this clone: What it binds is not known.

The chain is built from TRBV12-3 or TRBV12-4 and TRBJ2-5; D could derive from TRBD1 or TRBD2 (6 bases each). The sequenced sample was peripheral blood, obtained 28 days after the second AZD1222 dose. This TCR was recovered from an adult who received the AZD1222 COVID-19 vaccine. The CDR3: CASRPTGAVTQYF. The CDR3 DNA reads TGTGCCAGCAGACCGACGGGGGCCGTGACCCAGTACTTC.